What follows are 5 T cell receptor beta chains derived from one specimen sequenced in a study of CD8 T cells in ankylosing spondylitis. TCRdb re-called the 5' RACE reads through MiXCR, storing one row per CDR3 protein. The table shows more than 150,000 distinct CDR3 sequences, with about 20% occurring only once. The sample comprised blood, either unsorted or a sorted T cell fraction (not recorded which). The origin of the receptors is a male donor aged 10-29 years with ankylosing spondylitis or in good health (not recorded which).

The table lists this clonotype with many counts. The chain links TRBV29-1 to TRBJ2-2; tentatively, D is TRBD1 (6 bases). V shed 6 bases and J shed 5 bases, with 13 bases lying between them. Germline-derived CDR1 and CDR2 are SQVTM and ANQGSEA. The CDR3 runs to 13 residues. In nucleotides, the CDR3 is TGCAGCGTCTCAGGGGTAGGGACCGGGGAGCTGTTTTTT. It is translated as CSVSGVGTGELFF.

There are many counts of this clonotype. This chain's CDR3 is CAISESRGVLPYEQYV. DNA of the CDR3: TGTGCCATCAGTGAGTCAAGGGGCGTCCTTCCCTACGAGCAGTACGTC. This chain joins TRBV10-3 and TRBJ2-7; a possible D gene is TRBD1 (5 bases). The ends were cut back, 0 bases at V and 2 bases at J, with 14 bases in the middle. The CDR3 has 16 residues. Per germline, CDR1 ENHRY and CDR2 SYGVKD.

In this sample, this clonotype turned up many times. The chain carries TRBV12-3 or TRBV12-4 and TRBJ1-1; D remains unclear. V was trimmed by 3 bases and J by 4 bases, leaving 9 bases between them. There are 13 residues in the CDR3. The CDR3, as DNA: TGTGCCAGCAGTTTCTTGGCCGCCACTGAAGCTTTCTTT. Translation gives CASSFLAATEAFF.

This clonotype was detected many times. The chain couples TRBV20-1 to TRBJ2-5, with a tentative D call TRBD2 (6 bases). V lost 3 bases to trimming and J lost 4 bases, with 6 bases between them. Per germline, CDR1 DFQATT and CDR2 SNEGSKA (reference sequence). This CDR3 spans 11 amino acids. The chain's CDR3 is CSASGGETQYF. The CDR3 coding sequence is TGCAGTGCTAGCGGGGGAGAGACCCAGTACTTC.

The CDR3 DNA sequence: TGCAGTGCTATTGAGGGTCTGGTGTATAATGAGCAGTTCTTC. Translating gives CSAIEGLVYNEQFF. The chain joins TRBV20-1 to TRBJ2-1; D possibly corresponds to TRBD2 (5 bases). The CDR3 totals 14 residues. Germline V gene lookup returns CDR1 DFQATT and CDR2 SNEGSKA (reference sequence). Trimming left V 4 bases short and J 7 bases short, with 17 bases between.